This entry lists 22 T cell receptor beta chains sequenced from one sample in a study of tumor-infiltrating lymphocytes in glioblastoma multiforme (dated by TCRdb to about 2017). This sample was sequenced with an Illumina HiSeq 2500. Using a modified ARM-PCR protocol with multiple V-beta primers and a C-beta primer, the team built TCRB libraries from RNA through three nested multiplex PCR rounds. TCRdb took the public reads, trimmed them with fastp at Q25, ran MiXCR for clone calling and kept in-frame beta chains. Rows with a matching CDR3 protein are joined into one entry that keeps the most common DNA and genes. A total of some 10,000 distinct CDR3 sequences appear in this sample, around three fifths of them only once. Around 28% of the sample goes to the ten largest clones. Source material: brain tumor tissue. The origin of the receptors is a male donor with glioblastoma.

This clonotype appeared a few times. The CDR3 does not close with the conserved phenylalanine or tryptophan, likely indicating a read error. J is TRBJ1-5 and V is TRBV20-1, with D uncertain. The V and J ends lost 1 base and 4 bases respectively, with 14 bases between them. CDR3 size: 15 residues. Germline CDR1 and CDR2: DFQATT and SNEGSKA (reference sequence). The CDR3 coding sequence is TGCAGTGCTAGAGCCTCCGGGCCCCTTAATCAGCCCCAGCATTAT. Translation gives CSARASGPLNQPQHY.

In nucleotides, the CDR3 is TGTGCCAGCAGTAAAACCCCTCAACATCAAGAGACCCAGTACTTC. It codes for CASSKTPQHQETQYF. The rearrangement links TRBV6-1 to TRBJ2-5; D remains unclear. V was cut by 5 bases and J by 2 bases, with 15 bases left in between. In germline, CDR1 is MNHNS, CDR2 SASEGT. This CDR3 comprises 15 residues.

A word on this clonotype: This may stem from a read error, because a much larger clone lies one nucleotide away. J is TRBJ2-1 and V is TRBV10-3, with D possibly being TRBD2 (5 bases). CDR3 length: 11 amino acids. Germline lookup yields CDR1 ENHRY and CDR2 SYGVKD. CDR3 protein: CANGEGNEQFF. The CDR3 nucleotides are TGTGCCAACGGTGAGGGCAATGAACAGTTCTTC.

This clonotype was seen a handful of times. The chain combines TRBV11-2 with TRBJ2-1; D is uncertain. V was trimmed by 0 bases and J by 10 bases, leaving 10 bases between them. This CDR3 region has 13 residues. Germline assignment: CDR1 SGHAT and CDR2 FQNNGV. The CDR3 DNA is TGTGCCAGCAGCTTAGAGAGTGGGAAGGAGCAGTTCTTC. Protein sequence: CASSLESGKEQFF. The variable domain in full, completed from reference TRBV11-2 and TRBJ2-1, reads EAGVAQSPRYKIIEKRQSVAFWCNPISGHATLYWYQQILGQGPKLLIQFQNNGVVDDSQLPKDRFSAERLKGVDSTLKIQPAKLEDSAVYLCASSLESGKEQFFGPGTRLTVL.

CDR3 nucleotides: TGTGCCAGTGGGACATGGTTTATCTATGGCTACACCTTC. Its protein is CASGTWFIYGYTF. This chain links TRBV19 with TRBJ1-2; possibly TRBD1 for D (6 bases). This CDR3 spans 13 amino acids. Germline values: CDR1 LNHDA, CDR2 SQIVND (reference sequence). V was clipped by 8 bases and J by 4 bases, with 14 bases between them.

In this sample, this clonotype turned up once. CDR3 bases: TGCGCCAATAGCCAGGAGATTTCGACTGAAGCTTTCTTT. Its protein is CANSQEISTEAFF. The rearrangement joins TRBV4-1 to TRBJ1-1, with D unclear. V was trimmed by 10 bases and J by 5 bases, leaving 17 bases between them. The CDR3 extends over 13 amino acids. Germline CDR1 is MGHRA and CDR2 is YSYEKL.

This chain uses TRBV4-1 with TRBJ2-7; 13 bases agree with TRBD2. This CDR3 is 16 amino acids long. Per germline, CDR1 MGHRA and CDR2 YSYEKL. Trimming at V came to 1 base and at J to 3 bases, leaving 3 bases not matched to a gene. The CDR3 region is CASSQATSGRSYEQYF. The CDR3 DNA sequence: TGCGCCAGCAGCCAAGCGACTAGCGGGAGGAGCTACGAGCAGTACTTC.

This chain links TRBV10-3 with TRBJ1-1; TRBD1 might be the D (5 bases). CDR3 length: 12 residues. The germline gives CDR1 ENHRY, CDR2 SYGVKD. Between the trimmed V and J ends, which lost 8 bases and 1 base, there was a span of 8 bases. CDR3 region: CAIGTANTEAFF. In DNA form, the CDR3 reads TGTGCCATCGGGACGGCGAACACTGAAGCTTTCTTT.

This clonotype turned up a few times. CDR3 nucleotides: TGTGCCAGCACCCCACCATTCACAGGGTCGAACACCGGGGAGCTGTTTTTT. It encodes CASTPPFTGSNTGELFF. The chain carries TRBV12-3 or TRBV12-4 and TRBJ2-2, with a weak D call TRBD1 (6 bases). This CDR3 has 17 amino acids. Trimming shortened V by 7 bases and J by 0 bases, and 18 bases separated the two germline ends.

This clonotype appeared a few times. This may stem from a read error, because a much larger clone lies one nucleotide away. J is TRBJ1-3 and V is TRBV7-9; weak D call: TRBD1 (6 bases). The CDR3 is 16 residues long. Germline CDR1 reads SEHNR; CDR2 reads FQNEAQ (reference sequence). The CDR3 nucleotides are TGTGCCAGCAGCCACTGGGACACCACCTCTGGAAACACCACATATTTT. It encodes CASSHWDTTSGNTTYF.

The chain carries TRBV29-1 and TRBJ2-3; TRBD1 matches 7 bases. The J call may be incorrect, as the DNA end agrees better with TRBJ1-5. Germline CDR1 is SQVTM and CDR2 is ANQGSEA. The CDR3 is made up of 15 amino acids. CDR3 nucleotides: TGCAGCGTTGATTTCCCGGACAGGTGCAGAGATACGCAGCATTTT. This sequence encodes CSVDFPDRCRDTQHF.

This chain connects TRBV6-5 to TRBJ1-1; D is undetermined. Germline V gene sequence: CDR1 MNHEY, CDR2 SVGAGI. V lost 0 bases to trimming and J lost 4 bases, with 15 bases between them. The CDR3 length is 16 residues. The CDR3 sequence: CASSYSFTKMSTEAFF. Written as DNA, the CDR3 is TGTGCCAGCAGTTACTCATTTACGAAGATGAGCACTGAAGCTTTCTTT.

The chain is built from TRBV6-5 and TRBJ2-7; TRBD2 matches 8 bases. V lost 2 bases to trimming and J lost 2 bases; unmatched junction nucleotides: 5. From germline, CDR1 is MNHEY and CDR2 SVGAGI. CDR3 length equals 15 residues. CDR3: CASSYEAGGAYEQYF. The CDR3 region has the DNA TGTGCCAGCAGTTACGAGGCGGGGGGAGCCTACGAGCAGTACTTC.

This clonotype came up many times. Since the CDR3 does not end with the conserved phenylalanine or tryptophan, this likely comes from a read error. The chain combines TRBV2 with TRBJ1-1, with unresolved D. V was clipped by 3 bases and J by 1 base, with 6 bases between them. Germline CDR1 reads SNHLY; CDR2 reads FYNNEI. CDR3 length: 13 amino acids. The CDR3 protein is CASSDNSNTEAFS. CDR3 coding DNA: TGTGCCAGCAGTGACAACTCGAACACTGAAGCTTTCTCT.

The gene calls are TRBV20-1 and TRBJ1-5; 7 bases agree with TRBD1. This CDR3 has 15 amino acids. J gave up 7 bases and V 0 bases, and 9 bases lay outside the gene matches. Germline assignment: CDR1 DFQATT and CDR2 SNEGSKA (reference sequence). The CDR3: CSARDSGGVVQPQHF. For the CDR3, the DNA is TGCAGTGCTAGAGATTCAGGGGGTGTTGTGCAGCCCCAGCATTTT.

The chain uses TRBV4-1 and TRBJ2-1, with D unclear. CDR1 is MGHRA, CDR2 YSYEKL, per germline. V dropped 0 bases and J dropped 8 bases, with 14 bases sitting between them. This CDR3 has 15 residues. The DNA of the CDR3 is TGCGCCAGCAGCCAAGAAGAAAGGCCCTTCGATGAGCAGTTCTTC. Translating it yields CASSQEERPFDEQFF.

This clonotype has at least ten counts. The rearrangement uses TRBV5-1 and TRBJ2-3; 10 bases agree with TRBD2. Germline CDR1 and CDR2: SGHRS and YFSETQ. After removal of 6 bases from V and 3 bases from J, the junction contained 7 bases not matched to a gene. The CDR3 spans 15 residues. CDR3: CASKASGRETDTQYF. The DNA for the CDR3 is TGCGCCAGCAAAGCTAGCGGGAGAGAGACAGATACGCAGTATTTT. The full variable domain, with the rest looked up from reference TRBV5-1 and TRBJ2-3, is KAGVTQTPRYLIKTRGQQVTLSCSPISGHRSVSWYQQTPGQGLQFLFEYFSETQRNKGNFPGRFSGRQFSNSRSEMNVSTLELGDSALYLCASKASGRETDTQYFGPGTRLTVL.

The chain has TRBV11-2 and TRBJ2-5, with D possibly matching TRBD2 (5 bases). V lost 5 bases, J lost 1 base, and 11 bases lay in between. The CDR3 is 14 amino acids. The V gene's germline CDR1 is SGHAT and CDR2 FQNNGV. CDR3 protein: CASSPTITQETQYF. The CDR3 bases are TGTGCCAGCAGCCCGACTATTACCCAAGAGACCCAGTACTTC.

The chain uses TRBV10-3 and TRBJ1-2, with 7 nucleotides matching TRBD1. V shed 4 bases, J shed 0 bases, and the junction held 11 bases outside the gene matches. The CDR3 covers 17 residues. CDR1 is ENHRY, CDR2 SYGVKD, per germline. CDR3 loop: CAISGGQTMTTNYGYTF. The CDR3 DNA sequence: TGTGCCATCAGTGGGGGACAGACAATGACTACTAACTATGGCTACACCTTC.

A remark on this clonotype: A much larger clone is a single base away; this may be a read error. The CDR3 does not end in the conserved phenylalanine or tryptophan, so this is likely a read error. The chain uses TRBV20-1 and TRBJ2-5, with 14 nucleotides matching TRBD2. J was trimmed by 2 bases and V by 1 base; bases with no gene match: 3. Germline V CDR1 and CDR2: DFQATT, SNEGSKA (reference sequence). CDR3 length: 16 amino acids. CDR3 bases: TGCAGTGCTAGAGGCCGACTAGCGGGAGGGCAAGAGACCCAGTACTTA. This translates into CSARGRLAGGQETQYL.

As regards this clonotype: An end of the junction does not agree with germline; a read error may underlie this. The J gene is TRBJ2-7, the V gene TRBV7-8, with D perhaps being TRBD1 or TRBD2 (5 bases each). This CDR3 has 14 amino acids. The germline V gene has CDR1 SGHVS and CDR2 FQNEAQ. The CDR3 reads CVSQLGTGDYEQYF. The DNA for the CDR3 is TGTGTCAGCCAACTAGGAACAGGTGACTACGAGCAGTACTTC.

To note about this clonotype: The junction and the germline gene differ at one end; a read error may be behind it. The chain uses TRBV11-2 and TRBJ2-1; D may be TRBD2 (5 bases). Germline-derived CDR1 and CDR2 are SGHAT and FQNNGV. The CDR3 spans 13 residues. This CDR3 reads CACSLDRETEQFF. CDR3 nucleotide sequence: TGTGCCTGCAGCTTAGATAGGGAGACTGAGCAGTTCTTC. Full variable domain (outside the CDR3, taken from reference TRBV11-2 and TRBJ2-1): EAGVAQSPRYKIIEKRQSVAFWCNPISGHATLYWYQQILGQGPKLLIQFQNNGVVDDSQLPKDRFSAERLKGVDSTLKIQPAKLEDSAVYLCACSLDRETEQFFGPGTRLTVL.